This T cell receptor beta chain was recovered during a study of CD8 T cells in Susac syndrome. Overall study results and limits: As the study acknowledged, the number of individuals who were part of its TCR sequencing and HLA analysis was relatively small.

On this clonotype itself: The antigen is undetermined.

Included as multiple sclerosis controls were treatment-naive patients who had stable or active relapsing-remitting disease. While CD8+ and CD4+ T cells were isolated negatively, TEMRA cells were enriched by FACS. The CDR3 has 15 amino acids. Germline trimming cut 0 bases from V and 6 bases from J; bases unmatched to any gene: 8. CDR1 is SGHRS and CDR2 is YFSETQ in the germline V gene. RNA amounts of about 0.5 to 1 ug underwent reverse transcription with random hexamers. Across 54 Vbeta and 13 Jbeta, TCR beta CDR3 was amplified with immunoSEQ multiplex PCR. TCRdb re-called the immunoSEQ multiplex PCR reads with MiXCR, one entry per CDR3 protein. The data contain around 140,000 distinct CDR3 sequences, around 85% of them singletons.

This chain joins TRBV5-1 and TRBJ1-2, with 7 positions matching TRBD1. This clonotype was obtained from a human donor with multiple sclerosis. The sequencing input was CD8+ T cells from PBMCs. In DNA, the CDR3 is TGCGCCAGCAGCTTGGCCGATGCCAGGGGGGATGGCTACACCTTC. This sequence encodes CASSLADARGDGYTF.